The clone carrying this T cell receptor beta chain was picked up one time. The sample comes from a study of blood T cell repertoires in COVID-19. In the study's own analysis: Reference gene primer amplification gave nucleated cell count estimates. Method: immunoSEQ multiplex PCR; TCRdb's copy keeps in-frame clones and lacks some. V, J and clone size reflect that table, while D and trimming were determined from the DNA. The top ten clones hold over 7% of a sample with nearly 200,000 clones, 70% to 90% of them seen once. V lost 1 base, J lost 3 bases, and 10 bases lay in between. CDR3 length: 14 amino acids. Germline V gene data show CDR1 as SGHTA and CDR2 as FQGNSA. Participants spanned ages about 18 to 90 years and resided in some 22 US areas.

This sequence originates from a young woman who had recovered from COVID-19. Material: PBMCs or T cells enriched from blood (not recorded which). The gene calls are TRBV7-2 and TRBJ2-7; D is undetermined. CDR3 nucleotides: TGTGCCAGCAGCTTAGACCTAATATACTACGAGCAGTACTTC. Protein product: CASSLDLIYYEQYF.